Presented here are 27 T cell receptor beta chains from one specimen sequenced in a study of technical replicates of blood from several donors. Here immunoSEQ multiplex PCR was the method, and the copy in TCRdb shows in-frame clones only, minus some. The sample has 84,000 or so clones, about 97% seen once. The sequencing input was T cells isolated from PBMCs. These receptors were collected from a human donor in good health.

The chain carries TRBV10-3 and TRBJ1-1; tentatively, D is TRBD1 (6 bases). The CDR3 extends over 13 amino acids. From germline, CDR1 is ENHRY and CDR2 SYGVKD. V was pared by 10 bases and J by 1 base, with 13 bases between. This chain's CDR3 is CATRDTTNTEAFF. The CDR3 bases are TGTGCCACACGGGACACGACGAACACTGAAGCTTTCTTT.

The rearrangement uses TRBV29-1 and TRBJ1-5; D perhaps matches TRBD1 (5 bases). Per germline, CDR1 SQVTM and CDR2 ANQGSEA. This CDR3 comprises 15 residues. V was clipped by 5 bases and J by 0 bases, with 14 bases between them. In nucleotides, the CDR3 is TGCAGCGTTAAGGAGGGGCCGGATAGCAATCAGCCCCAGCATTTT. It encodes CSVKEGPDSNQPQHF.

The V gene is TRBV2, the J gene TRBJ1-2; possibly TRBD1 for D (5 bases). The CDR3 has 12 amino acids. From germline, CDR1 is SNHLY and CDR2 FYNNEI. Deletions cut 6 bases from V and 2 bases from J, with 7 bases between. The CDR3 sequence is CASRTENYGYTF. DNA for the CDR3: TGTGCCAGCAGGACAGAGAACTATGGCTACACCTTC.

The chain is built from TRBV29-1 and TRBJ2-3; TRBD1 aligns across 8 bases. The trim removed 1 base at V and 5 bases at J, leaving 8 bases unmatched. This CDR3 comprises 15 residues. The germline gives CDR1 SQVTM, CDR2 ANQGSEA. The chain's CDR3 is CSVEAQGAGLDTQYF. The DNA of the CDR3 is TGCAGCGTTGAAGCCCAGGGGGCTGGGTTAGATACGCAGTATTTT.

This chain links TRBV5-5 with TRBJ1-2, with a tentative D call TRBD1 (6 bases). This CDR3 comprises 15 residues. Between the trimmed V and J ends, which lost 3 bases and 3 bases, there was a span of 15 bases. The germline V gene encodes CDR1 SGHKS and CDR2 YYEKEE (reference sequence). This CDR3 reads CASSSTGGAHYGYTF. The CDR3 DNA sequence: TGTGCCAGCAGCTCAACGGGGGGGGCCCACTATGGCTACACCTTC.

This sequence joins TRBV23-1 and TRBJ2-7, with TRBD1 identical over 9 bases. TRBV23-1 is an ORF, and what it does is uncertain. V lost 2 bases and J lost 7; bases outside the gene matches: 15. CDR3 length equals 17 residues. For the CDR3, the DNA is TGCGCCAGCAGTCAAACCCTAGGGGACAGGGATTCTGAGGAGCAGTACTTC. Translation: CASSQTLGDRDSEEQYF.

The chain joins TRBV6-5 to TRBJ1-3; TRBD1 aligns across 9 bases. The V gene end was trimmed by 6 bases and the J gene end by 0 bases; junction bases not matched to a gene: 3. This CDR3 is 15 amino acids long. Germline CDR1 and CDR2: MNHEY and SVGAGI. The CDR3 reads CASRTGGYSGNTIYF. In DNA form, the CDR3 reads TGTGCCAGCAGGACAGGGGGTTACTCTGGAAACACCATATATTTT.

V usage is TRBV4-2 and J usage is TRBJ1-1; possible D gene TRBD1, 6 bases. This CDR3 has 15 residues. CDR1 is LGHNA, CDR2 YNFKEQ, per germline. V shed 0 bases and J shed 3 bases, with 11 bases lying between them. DNA of the CDR3: TGTGCCAGCAGCCAAGACCGGACAGAGGACACTGAAGCTTTCTTT. Amino acids: CASSQDRTEDTEAFF.

The V and J genes are TRBV4-1 and TRBJ2-2, with TRBD2 matching 11 bases. Germline V lookup: CDR1 MGHRA, CDR2 YSYEKL. Unmatched junction bases numbered 2, after V lost 1 base and J lost 4 bases. There are 16 residues in the CDR3. The CDR3, as DNA: TGCGCCAGCAGCCAAGTAGCGGGAGGGTTCACCGGGGAGCTGTTTTTT. Protein: CASSQVAGGFTGELFF.

The rearrangement uses TRBV11-2 and TRBJ2-4, with TRBD1 matching 9 bases. Trimming at V came to 0 bases and at J to 9 bases, leaving 6 bases not matched to a gene. There are 15 residues in the CDR3. Germline V gene data show CDR1 as SGHAT and CDR2 as FQNNGV. The CDR3 region is CASSLDGDRVRIQYF. The CDR3 DNA reads as TGTGCCAGCAGCTTAGACGGGGACAGGGTCCGCATTCAGTACTTC. The full variable domain, rest sourced from reference TRBV11-2 and TRBJ2-4, is EAGVAQSPRYKIIEKRQSVAFWCNPISGHATLYWYQQILGQGPKLLIQFQNNGVVDDSQLPKDRFSAERLKGVDSTLKIQPAKLEDSAVYLCASSLDGDRVRIQYFGAGTRLSVL.

J is TRBJ1-1 and V is TRBV2, with 9 nucleotides matching TRBD1. The germline gives CDR1 SNHLY, CDR2 FYNNEI. Unmatched junction bases numbered 4, after V lost 4 bases and J lost 4 bases. The CDR3 covers 14 residues. CDR3 amino acids: CASSGTGVGTEAFF. In nucleotides, the CDR3 is TGTGCCAGCAGTGGGACAGGGGTCGGCACTGAAGCTTTCTTT.

The chain has TRBV7-9 and TRBJ2-7; D is perhaps TRBD1 (5 bases). Trimming pared 4 bases from V and 3 bases from J, leaving 16 bases between. Germline CDR1 and CDR2: SEHNR and FQNEAQ (reference sequence). CDR3 size: 15 residues. The CDR3 protein is CASSSNLGQVYEQYF. As DNA, the CDR3 is TGTGCCAGCAGCTCAAACTTGGGGCAGGTCTACGAGCAGTACTTC.

The chain combines TRBV29-1 with TRBJ1-1, with unresolved D. Germline V gene lookup returns CDR1 SQVTM and CDR2 ANQGSEA. Trimming cost V 6 bases and J 7 bases, with 9 bases left between them. The CDR3 contains 10 residues. This chain's CDR3 is CSVQRGEAFF. CDR3 in DNA: TGCAGCGTCCAGCGGGGTGAAGCTTTCTTT.

This sequence joins TRBV5-8 and TRBJ2-6; D is undetermined. Germline assignment: CDR1 SGHTS and CDR2 YDEGEE. Trimming took off 6 bases at V and 2 bases at J, with 6 bases between the two ends. The CDR3 has 13 amino acids. The CDR3 is CASIIPGANVLTF. CDR3 nucleotides: TGTGCCAGCATCATTCCTGGGGCCAACGTCCTGACTTTC.

This chain links TRBV14 with TRBJ2-1; 7 bases fit TRBD1. Germline V CDR1 and CDR2: SGHDN, FVKESK. This CDR3 comprises 16 residues. Trimming cost V 4 bases and J 5 bases; bases outside gene matches: 11. CDR3 nucleotides: TGTGCCAGCAGCCCCTCCACAGGGGTGTGGGACAATGAGCAGTTCTTC. Translated, it gives CASSPSTGVWDNEQFF.

The chain joins TRBV5-1 to TRBJ2-1; 7 bases are a match to TRBD1. The CDR3 length is 16 residues. Looked up from germline, CDR1 is SGHRS and CDR2 is YFSETQ. Germline trimming cut 0 bases from V and 3 bases from J; bases unmatched to any gene: 6. CDR3 sequence: CASSLARDSLYNEQFF. The CDR3 DNA is TGCGCCAGCAGCTTGGCCCGGGACAGCCTCTACAATGAGCAGTTCTTC.

The gene calls are TRBV9 and TRBJ1-1; 8 bases line up with TRBD1. The germline gives CDR1 SGDLS, CDR2 YYNGEE. The V gene end was trimmed by 4 bases and the J gene end by 7 bases; junction bases not matched to a gene: 6. The CDR3 covers 13 residues. CDR3 in DNA: TGTGCCAGCAGCCCGGACAGGGACCTTGAAGCTTTCTTT. Residues: CASSPDRDLEAFF.

CDR3 in DNA: TGTGCCAGCAGTTCCTCCTCCCAGGGAACCACTGAAGCTTTCTTT. Residues: CASSSSSQGTTEAFF. V and J are TRBV28 and TRBJ1-1, with D possibly being TRBD1 (5 bases). With 4 bases removed from V and 4 bases from J, the gap between germline ends came to 16 bases. CDR1 is MDHEN, CDR2 SYDVKM, per germline. CDR3 size: 15 residues.

The chain joins TRBV28 to TRBJ2-7, with 7 bases lining up with TRBD1. The V gene's germline CDR1 is MDHEN and CDR2 SYDVKM. The CDR3 runs to 18 residues. V gave up 2 bases and J gave up 9 bases; unmatched junction bases: 22. This CDR3 is CASSLHPGRTGTGGGQYF. Written as DNA, the CDR3 is TGTGCCAGCAGTTTACACCCCGGTCGGACAGGCACCGGCGGTGGGCAGTACTTC.

The chain couples TRBV2 to TRBJ2-5; 12 bases align to TRBD2. This CDR3 is 14 amino acids long. Germline CDR1 and CDR2: SNHLY and FYNNEI. V shed 11 bases and J 5 bases; nucleotides not matched to a gene: 9. CDR3 sequence: CAGLLAGGGETQYF. DNA for the CDR3: TGTGCCGGTTTACTAGCGGGAGGAGGGGAGACCCAGTACTTC.

V usage is TRBV11-3 and J usage is TRBJ2-1, with 11 bases matching TRBD1. CDR3 length: 18 residues. Trimming removed 0 bases from V and 1 base from J; junction bases left unmatched: 5. The germline V gene encodes CDR1 SGHNT and CDR2 YENEEA. The CDR3: CASSLEGGQGASYNEQFF. The CDR3 bases are TGTGCCAGCAGCTTAGAGGGAGGACAGGGGGCATCCTACAATGAGCAGTTCTTC.

The chain couples TRBV5-1 to TRBJ2-5; 16 positions match TRBD2. Germline CDR1 SGHRS, CDR2 YFSETQ. The CDR3 loop spans 16 amino acids. V was clipped by 4 bases and J by 2 bases; unmatched bases: 2. The CDR3 protein is CASSLGLAGGQETQYF. CDR3 nucleotide sequence: TGCGCCAGCAGCCTGGGACTAGCGGGGGGGCAAGAGACCCAGTACTTC.

V gene TRBV29-1 combines with J gene TRBJ1-1; D is unclear. The CDR3 has 12 amino acids. Trimming removed 3 bases from V and 0 bases from J, with 5 bases in between. Germline-derived CDR1 and CDR2 are SQVTM and ANQGSEA. The DNA for the CDR3 is TGCAGCGTTGAGCACTTGAACACTGAAGCTTTCTTT. This encodes CSVEHLNTEAFF.

The genes are TRBV5-1 and TRBJ2-1; D might be TRBD2 (5 bases). Trimming stripped 4 bases from V and 6 bases from J, with 17 bases between. Germline V CDR1 and CDR2: SGHRS, YFSETQ. The CDR3 is 15 residues long. CDR3 coding DNA: TGCGCCAGCAGCATAGTGGTAGGAGGTGCCAATGAGCAGTTCTTC. It is translated as CASSIVVGGANEQFF.

The chain has TRBV7-9 and TRBJ2-5; possible D gene TRBD1, 5 bases. There are 15 residues in the CDR3. Deletions cut 2 bases from V and 2 bases from J, with 12 bases between. The V gene's germline CDR1 is SEHNR and CDR2 FQNEAQ (reference sequence). The CDR3 here is CASSLSGAIQETQYF. The CDR3, as DNA: TGTGCCAGCAGCTTAAGTGGGGCTATTCAAGAGACCCAGTACTTC.

This clone was detected only once. The chain joins TRBV6-1 to TRBJ2-5; D might be TRBD1 (6 bases). Germline CDR1 is MNHNS and CDR2 is SASEGT. This CDR3 has 13 amino acids. V was shortened by 5 bases and J by 7 bases, with 14 bases between the two germline ends. The CDR3 loop reads CASSSDSPGTQYF. CDR3 DNA sequence: TGTGCCAGCAGTTCGGACAGCCCGGGGACCCAGTACTTC.

The chain joins TRBV28 to TRBJ2-7, with a weak D call TRBD2 (6 bases). Trimming pared 4 bases from V and 2 bases from J, leaving 12 bases between. The CDR3 totals 14 residues. The germline gives CDR1 MDHEN, CDR2 SYDVKM. CDR3 sequence: CASSWRLGTYEQYF. CDR3 DNA: TGTGCCAGCAGTTGGCGACTAGGTACCTACGAGCAGTACTTC.